The next 17 T cell receptor beta chains were all read from a single sample in a study of CD8 T cells in ankylosing spondylitis. General study points: Characteristic, it appeared, of ankylosing spondylitis blood was a TCR beta motif of seven or eight highly homologous variants.

These receptors have no identified antigens. TCRdb passed the 5' RACE reads through MiXCR, listing each CDR3 protein once. The table includes around 490,000 distinct CDR3 sequences, approximately 5.3% detected once. Sequenced input: blood, either unsorted or a sorted T cell fraction (not recorded which). The receptors stem from a male donor with ankylosing spondylitis.

CDR3 protein: CAISQSSYEQYF. For the CDR3, the DNA is TGTGCCATCAGCCAGAGCTCCTACGAGCAGTACTTC. This chain connects TRBV10-3 to TRBJ2-7, with D unclear. Germline V gene lookup returns CDR1 ENHRY and CDR2 SYGVKD. Trimming took off 6 bases at V and 0 bases at J, with 6 bases between the two ends. This CDR3 spans 12 amino acids.

This clonotype was seen a handful of times. The V gene is TRBV4-1, the J gene TRBJ2-3, with D perhaps given as TRBD1 or TRBD2 (5 bases each). Germline V gene data show CDR1 as MGHRA and CDR2 as YSYEKL. The CDR3 totals 17 residues. Trimming cost V 0 bases and J 3 bases, with 16 bases left between them. The CDR3 nucleotides read TGCGCCAGCAGCCAAGATATCGGGGCCTTTTTGACAGATACGCAGTATTTT. Its protein is CASSQDIGAFLTDTQYF.

Many counts were recorded for this clonotype. The rearrangement links TRBV7-9 to TRBJ1-2; 9 positions agree with TRBD1. This CDR3 region has 14 residues. V lost 5 bases and J lost 4; bases outside the gene matches: 5. Looked up from germline, CDR1 is SEHNR and CDR2 is FQNEAQ (reference sequence). CDR3 protein: CASSITGGSYGYTF. The CDR3 nucleotides read TGTGCCAGCAGCATAACAGGGGGCAGCTATGGCTACACCTTC.

This clonotype was counted only a few times. The chain is built from TRBV11-2 and TRBJ1-5; the D is unclear. The CDR3 runs to 15 residues. V gave up 0 bases and J gave up 3 bases, with 9 bases separating them. The germline V gene encodes CDR1 SGHAT and CDR2 FQNNGV. The CDR3 spells CASSLEIGNNQPQHF. The CDR3 coding sequence is TGTGCCAGCAGCTTAGAAATCGGAAACAATCAGCCCCAGCATTTT.

This clonotype was picked up many times. This chain links TRBV12-3 or TRBV12-4 with TRBJ2-7, with TRBD1 matching over 7 bases. With V trimmed by 6 bases and J by 0 bases, 2 bases remained unmatched. The CDR3 runs 13 residues. For the CDR3, the DNA is TGTGCCAGCAGACGGGACAGCTCCTACGAGCAGTACTTC. Its protein is CASRRDSSYEQYF.

This clonotype showed up many times. This chain joins TRBV12-3 or TRBV12-4 and TRBJ2-3; D is possibly TRBD1 (6 bases). Deletions cut 8 bases from V and 2 bases from J, with 11 bases between. The CDR3 covers 13 residues. DNA for the CDR3: TGTGCCAGCGGTTGGACAGACACAGATACGCAGTATTTT. This translates into CASGWTDTDTQYF.

The chain links TRBV18 to TRBJ2-7, with D uncertain. This CDR3 contains 12 residues. Per the germline V gene, CDR1 is KGHSH and CDR2 is LQKENI. The V and J ends lost 3 bases and 3 bases respectively, with 6 bases between them. CDR3 residues: CASSPEIYEQYF. The CDR3 coding sequence is TGTGCCAGCTCACCCGAGATCTACGAGCAGTACTTC.

This clonotype was observed many times. The rearrangement uses TRBV4-2 and TRBJ1-3; 9 bases align to TRBD1. The CDR3 is 15 residues long. Germline V gene sequence: CDR1 LGHNA, CDR2 YNFKEQ. The V and J ends lost 2 bases and 4 bases, in that order; junction bases with no gene match: 3. CDR3 sequence reads: CASSQTGTGGNTIYF. CDR3 DNA sequence: TGTGCCAGCAGCCAAACCGGGACAGGGGGAAACACCATATATTTT.

This clonotype was observed at least ten times. The V and J genes are TRBV5-4 and TRBJ1-4; a possible D gene is TRBD1 (5 bases). The CDR3 length is 14 residues. Trimming took 0 bases from V and 3 from J, leaving 6 bases between them. Germline loops: CDR1 SGHNT, CDR2 YYREEE (reference sequence). The CDR3 sequence: CASSLEGPNEKLFF. CDR3 bases: TGTGCCAGCAGCTTGGAGGGACCTAATGAAAAACTGTTTTTT.

At least ten counts were recorded for this clonotype. The gene calls are TRBV20-1 and TRBJ1-2; 8 bases fit TRBD1. The CDR3 consists of 13 residues. Per the germline V gene, CDR1 is DFQATT and CDR2 is SNEGSKA (reference sequence). The junction had 11 bases not matched to a gene; V was cut back by 7 bases and J by 7 bases. The DNA for the CDR3 is TGCAGTGTCGACGCAGGGGGCGAGGGTGGCTACACCTTC. Its protein is CSVDAGGEGGYTF.

This clonotype showed up many times. The chain joins TRBV24-1 to TRBJ2-5; D is undetermined. CDR3 size: 16 residues. V lost 3 bases, J lost 5 bases, and 18 bases lay in between. Germline CDR1 reads KGHDR; CDR2 reads SFDVKD. The CDR3 coding sequence is TGTGCCACCAGTGATGCGCGAGTTGAACCCAGGGAGACCCAGTACTTC. Protein product: CATSDARVEPRETQYF.

This clonotype was detected ten times or more. The rearrangement uses TRBV6-5 and TRBJ2-3, with D hard to call. Germline loops: CDR1 MNHEY, CDR2 SVGAGI. V shed 2 bases and J shed 0 bases, with 9 bases lying between them. CDR3 length: 15 amino acids. The CDR3 DNA follows: TGTGCCAGCAGTTACCAAGGGTCCAGCACAGATACGCAGTATTTT. Its translation: CASSYQGSSTDTQYF.

This clonotype turned up a few times. The genes are TRBV9 and TRBJ2-3; D gene unclear. The germline V gene encodes CDR1 SGDLS and CDR2 YYNGEE. The CDR3 sequence is 14 residues long. Trimming removed 0 bases from V and 4 bases from J, with 9 bases in between. The CDR3 DNA reads TGTGCCAGCAGCGTAGGGGATTCCCCAGATACGCAGTATTTT. Translated: CASSVGDSPDTQYF.

This clonotype showed up many times. The genes are TRBV10-3 and TRBJ2-5, with 7 positions matching TRBD1. Losses at the gene ends were 4 bases for V and 3 bases for J; bases not matched to a gene: 5. Germline CDR1 is ENHRY and CDR2 is SYGVKD. The CDR3 is 14 amino acids. The chain's CDR3 is CAISVGQAKETQYF. The CDR3 coding sequence is TGTGCCATCAGTGTTGGACAGGCGAAAGAGACCCAGTACTTC.

In its sample, this clonotype was seen a few times. The V call is TRBV4-1, the J call TRBJ2-3, with TRBD2 matching 10 bases. Trimming at V came to 6 bases and at J to 8 bases, leaving 17 bases not matched to a gene. The germline V gene has CDR1 MGHRA and CDR2 YSYEKL. The CDR3 runs 17 residues. DNA for the CDR3: TGCGCCAGCAGAAATAACGCGGCTAGCGGGGGACCCGGTACGCAGTATTTT. Its translation is CASRNNAASGGPGTQYF.

This clonotype was counted many times. The genes are TRBV12-3 or TRBV12-4 and TRBJ1-2; D not resolved. The V and J ends lost 3 bases and 3 bases respectively, with 8 bases between them. There are 13 residues in the CDR3. The CDR3 nucleotides are TGTGCCAGCAGTTTCCCGATGGACTATGGCTACACCTTC. As protein: CASSFPMDYGYTF.

A few counts support this clonotype. The chain couples TRBV21-1 to TRBJ2-1; the table's D call, TRBD2, has no DNA check behind it. TRBV21-1 is a documented pseudogene. CDR3 size: 16 residues. The CDR3 DNA sequence: TGTGCCAGCAGCGCAAGCGGACTAGCGGGGGACAATGAGCAGTTCTTC. This translates into CASSASGLAGDNEQFF.